This T cell receptor beta chain was documented in a study of blood T cells in healthy people across ages. Findings of the study overall: In long-lived donors, naive CD4+ cell counts and diversity exceeded those of aged donors.

The CDR3 consists of 13 residues. The germline CDR1 and CDR2 sequences are SGDLS and YYNGEE. Trimming took off 3 bases at V and 6 bases at J, with 9 bases between the two ends. Staff drew roughly 10 milliliters of peripheral blood from each donor. Primed by a sample-barcoded 5' primer and a J-beta primer mix, a second PCR proceeded for about 6 to 11 cycles. The template-switch adaptor, which had 12 random nucleotides, put a tag on each cDNA molecule. TCRdb reprocessed the 5' RACE reads via MiXCR and lists one record per CDR3 protein. The table records 1.5 million to 2 million distinct CDR3 sequences, about 28% of them present only once. With respect to this clonotype: Its antigen is unknown.

The chain employs TRBV9 and TRBJ2-2; no clear D. This receptor was obtained from a young woman in good health. The sequenced material came from blood. In DNA form, the CDR3 reads TGTGCCAGCAGCGCCAACAGAGCCGGGGAGCTGTTTTTT. It translates to CASSANRAGELFF.